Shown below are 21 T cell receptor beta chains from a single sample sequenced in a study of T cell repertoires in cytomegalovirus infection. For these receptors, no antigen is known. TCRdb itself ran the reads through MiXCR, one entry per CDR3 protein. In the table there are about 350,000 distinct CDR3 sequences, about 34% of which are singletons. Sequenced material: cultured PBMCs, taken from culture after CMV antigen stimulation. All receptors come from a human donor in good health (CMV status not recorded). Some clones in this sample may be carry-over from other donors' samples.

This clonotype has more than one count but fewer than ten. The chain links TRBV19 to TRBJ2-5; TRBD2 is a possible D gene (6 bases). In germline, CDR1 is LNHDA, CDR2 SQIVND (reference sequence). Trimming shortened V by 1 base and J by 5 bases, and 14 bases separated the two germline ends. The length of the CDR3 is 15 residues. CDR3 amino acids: CASSIAAGRGETQYF. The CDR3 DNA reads TGTGCCAGTAGTATAGCGGCGGGACGGGGCGAGACCCAGTACTTC.

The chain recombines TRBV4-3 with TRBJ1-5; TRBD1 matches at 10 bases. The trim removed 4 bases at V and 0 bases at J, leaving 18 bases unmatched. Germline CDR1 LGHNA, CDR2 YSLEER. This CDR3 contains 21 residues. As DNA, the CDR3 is TGCGCCAGCAGCCGATGGCTGACCGTCGGGGACAGGGGACATAGCAATCAGCCCCAGCATTTT. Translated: CASSRWLTVGDRGHSNQPQHF.

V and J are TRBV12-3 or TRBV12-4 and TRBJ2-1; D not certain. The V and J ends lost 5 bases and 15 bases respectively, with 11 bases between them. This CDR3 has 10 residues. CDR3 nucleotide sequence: TGTGCCAGCAGTCTTGGACCGGTGTTCTTC. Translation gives CASSLGPVFF.

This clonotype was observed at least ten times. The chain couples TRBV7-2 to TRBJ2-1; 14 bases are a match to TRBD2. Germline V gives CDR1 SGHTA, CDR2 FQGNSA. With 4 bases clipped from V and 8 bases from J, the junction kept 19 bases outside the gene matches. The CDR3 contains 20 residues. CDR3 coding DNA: TGTGCCAGCAGCTACAAACCGGGACTAGCGGGAGATATCTACATCGATGAGCAGTTCTTC. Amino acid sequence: CASSYKPGLAGDIYIDEQFF. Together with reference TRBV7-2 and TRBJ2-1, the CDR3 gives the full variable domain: GAGVSQSPSNKVTEKGKDVELRCDPISGHTALYWYRQSLGQGLEFLIYFQGNSAPDKSGLPSDRFSAERTGGSVSTLTIQRTQQEDSAVYLCASSYKPGLAGDIYIDEQFFGPGTRLTVL.

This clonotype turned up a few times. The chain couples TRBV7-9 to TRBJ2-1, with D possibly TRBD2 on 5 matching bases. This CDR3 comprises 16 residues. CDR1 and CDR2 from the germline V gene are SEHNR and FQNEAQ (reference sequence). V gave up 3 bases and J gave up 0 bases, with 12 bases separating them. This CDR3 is CASSFKAESSYNEQFF. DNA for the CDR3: TGTGCCAGCAGCTTTAAAGCGGAAAGCTCCTACAATGAGCAGTTCTTC.

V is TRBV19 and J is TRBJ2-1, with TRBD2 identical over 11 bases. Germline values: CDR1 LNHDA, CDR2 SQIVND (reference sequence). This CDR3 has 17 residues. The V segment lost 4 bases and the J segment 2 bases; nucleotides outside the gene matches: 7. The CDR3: CASSTPGLAVTYNEQFF. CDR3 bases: TGTGCCAGTAGTACCCCGGGACTAGCGGTTACCTACAATGAGCAGTTCTTC.

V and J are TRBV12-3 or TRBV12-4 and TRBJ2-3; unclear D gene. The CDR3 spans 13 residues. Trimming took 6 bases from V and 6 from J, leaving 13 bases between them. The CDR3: CASRPPPADTQYF. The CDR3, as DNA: TGTGCCAGCAGGCCCCCCCCCGCCGATACGCAGTATTTT.

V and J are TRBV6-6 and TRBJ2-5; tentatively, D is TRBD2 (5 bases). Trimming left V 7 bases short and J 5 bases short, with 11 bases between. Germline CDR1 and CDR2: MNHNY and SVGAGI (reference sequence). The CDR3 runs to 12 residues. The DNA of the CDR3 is TGTGCCAGCACGAGGAGGCGGGAGACCCAGTACTTC. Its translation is CASTRRRETQYF.

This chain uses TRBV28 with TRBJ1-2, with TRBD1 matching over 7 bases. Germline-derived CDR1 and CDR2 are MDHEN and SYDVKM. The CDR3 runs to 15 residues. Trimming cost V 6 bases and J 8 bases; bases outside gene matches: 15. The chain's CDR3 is CASSPSGGRKKGYTF. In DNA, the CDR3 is TGTGCCAGCAGCCCATCAGGGGGGCGCAAAAAGGGCTACACCTTC.

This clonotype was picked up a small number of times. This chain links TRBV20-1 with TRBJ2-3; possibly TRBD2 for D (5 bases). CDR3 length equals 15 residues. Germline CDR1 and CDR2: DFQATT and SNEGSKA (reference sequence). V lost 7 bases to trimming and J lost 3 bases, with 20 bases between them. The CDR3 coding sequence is TGCAGTGTCGACACGGGCCAAGGGAGAACAGATACGCAGTATTTT. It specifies CSVDTGQGRTDTQYF.

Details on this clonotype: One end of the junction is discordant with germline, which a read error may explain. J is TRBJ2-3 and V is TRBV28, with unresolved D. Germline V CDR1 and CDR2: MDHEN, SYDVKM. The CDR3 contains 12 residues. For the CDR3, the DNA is TGTGCCAACAGTTTACGGGCAGATACGCAGTATTTT. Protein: CANSLRADTQYF.

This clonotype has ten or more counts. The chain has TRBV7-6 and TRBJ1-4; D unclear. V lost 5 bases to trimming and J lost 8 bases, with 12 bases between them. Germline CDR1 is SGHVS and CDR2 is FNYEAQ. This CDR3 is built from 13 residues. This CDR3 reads CASSLRPGEKLFF. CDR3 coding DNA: TGTGCCAGCAGCCTCCGCCCCGGGGAAAAACTGTTTTTT.

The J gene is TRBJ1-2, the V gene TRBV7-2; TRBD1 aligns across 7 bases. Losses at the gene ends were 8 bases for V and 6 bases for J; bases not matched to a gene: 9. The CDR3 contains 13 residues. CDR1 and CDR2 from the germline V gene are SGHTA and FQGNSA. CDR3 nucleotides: TGTGCCAGCGCCGAGAGGCAGGGGGATGGCTACACCTTC. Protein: CASAERQGDGYTF.

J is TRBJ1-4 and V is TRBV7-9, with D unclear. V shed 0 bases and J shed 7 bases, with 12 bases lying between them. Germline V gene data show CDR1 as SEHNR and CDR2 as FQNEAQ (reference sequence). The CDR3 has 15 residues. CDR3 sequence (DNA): TGTGCCAGCAGCTTAGCGGAGGCGACGGGTGAAAAACTGTTTTTT. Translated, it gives CASSLAEATGEKLFF. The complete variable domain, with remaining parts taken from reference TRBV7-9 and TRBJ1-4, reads DTGVSQNPRHKITKRGQNVTFRCDPISEHNRLYWYRQTLGQGPEFLTYFQNEAQLEKSRLLSDRFSAERPKGSFSTLEIQRTEQGDSAMYLCASSLAEATGEKLFFGSGTQLSVL.

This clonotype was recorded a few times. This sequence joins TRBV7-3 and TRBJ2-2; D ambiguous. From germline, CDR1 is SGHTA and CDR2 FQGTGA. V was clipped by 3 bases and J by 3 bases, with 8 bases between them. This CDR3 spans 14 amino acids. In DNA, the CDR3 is TGTGCCAGCAGCTTGAACTCGTACACCGGGGAGCTGTTTTTT. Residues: CASSLNSYTGELFF.

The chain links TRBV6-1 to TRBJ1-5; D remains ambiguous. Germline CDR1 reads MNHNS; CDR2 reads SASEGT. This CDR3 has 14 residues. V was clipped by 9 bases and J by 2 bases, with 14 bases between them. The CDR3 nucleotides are TGTGCCAGTGGGTGGAATTATGGCAATCAGCCCCAGCATTTT. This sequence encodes CASGWNYGNQPQHF.

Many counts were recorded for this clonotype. CDR3: CSVWRDLDGNTIYF. The CDR3 DNA is TGCAGCGTTTGGAGGGACCTTGACGGAAACACCATATATTTT. The chain is built from TRBV29-1 and TRBJ1-3; maybe TRBD1 (5 bases). There are 14 residues in the CDR3. CDR1 is SQVTM, CDR2 ANQGSEA, per germline. V was cut by 5 bases and J by 4 bases, with 15 bases left in between.

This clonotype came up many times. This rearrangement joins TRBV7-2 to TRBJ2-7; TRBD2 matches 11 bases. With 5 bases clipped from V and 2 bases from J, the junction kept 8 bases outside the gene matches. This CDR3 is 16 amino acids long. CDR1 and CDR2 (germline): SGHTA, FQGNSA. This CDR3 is CASSASGTSGAYEQYF. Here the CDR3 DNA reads TGTGCCAGCAGCGCCTCCGGGACTAGCGGAGCCTACGAGCAGTACTTC.

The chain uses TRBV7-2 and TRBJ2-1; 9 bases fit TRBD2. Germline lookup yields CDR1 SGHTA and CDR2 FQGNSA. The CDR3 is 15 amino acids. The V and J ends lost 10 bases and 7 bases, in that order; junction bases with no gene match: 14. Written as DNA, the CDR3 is TGTGCCACCAGAGCGGGAGGCACGGCAGGGAATGAGCAGTTCTTC. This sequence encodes CATRAGGTAGNEQFF.

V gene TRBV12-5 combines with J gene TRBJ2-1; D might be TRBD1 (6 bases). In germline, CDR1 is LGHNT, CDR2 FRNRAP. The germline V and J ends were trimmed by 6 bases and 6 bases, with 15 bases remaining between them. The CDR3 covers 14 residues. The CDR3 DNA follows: TGTGCTAGTGGCAAACAAACAGGGATCAATGAGCAGTTCTTC. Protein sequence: CASGKQTGINEQFF. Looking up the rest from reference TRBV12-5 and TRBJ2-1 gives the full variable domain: DARVTQTPRHKVTEMGQEVTMRCQPILGHNTVFWYRQTMMQGLELLAYFRNRAPLDDSGMPKDRFSAEMPDATLATLKIQPSEPRDSAVYFCASGKQTGINEQFFGPGTRLTVL.

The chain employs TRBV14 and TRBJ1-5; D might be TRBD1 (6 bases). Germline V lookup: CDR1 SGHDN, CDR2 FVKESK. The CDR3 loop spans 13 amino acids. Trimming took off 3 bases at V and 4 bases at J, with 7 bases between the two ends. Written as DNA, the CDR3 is TGTGCCAGCAGCCAGAGGGGGAATCAGCCCCAGCATTTT. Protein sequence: CASSQRGNQPQHF. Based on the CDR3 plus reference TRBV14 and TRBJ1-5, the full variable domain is EAGVTQFPSHSVIEKGQTVTLRCDPISGHDNLYWYRRVMGKEIKFLLHFVKESKQDESGMPNNRFLAERTGGTYSTLKVQPAELEDSGVYFCASSQRGNQPQHFGDGTRLSIL.